This T cell receptor (beta chain) was observed in a study of regulatory T cells in long-lasting Graves disease. Study at large: Those with persistent Graves' disease had received antithyroid drugs for over 5 years with positive TSH receptor antibodies. General study results and limits: Accuracy may have suffered from the small sample size. Graves' patients with persistent disease showed TCR diversity lower than patients newly diagnosed.

Indicated time point: persistent/refractory GD, antithyroid drugs over 5 years with positive TRAb. From RNA extracted from PBMCs, the TCR library was made. This CDR3 is 13 amino acids long. The germline V gene encodes CDR1 ENHRY and CDR2 SYGVKD. V was clipped by 10 bases and J by 4 bases; unmatched bases: 9. Through Arm-PCR of CDR3 regions and iRepertoire HTBI primers, TCR beta libraries were built. Study processing details: Segment identification across samples yielded 55 to 65 TRBV and approximately 15 TRBJ segments. TCRdb independently ran MiXCR on the multiplex PCR reads; one entry per CDR3 protein. TCRdb's processing, not the authors' own work, is the source of the V and J calls. In the table there are roughly 450,000 distinct CDR3 sequences, approximately 23% of which are singletons. Remarks on this clonotype: The antigen is not known.

The origin of this receptor is a female donor with Graves disease. The starting material was peripheral blood mononuclear cells (PBMCs), obtained when the disease was refractory, from a patient treated with antithyroid drugs. The chain is built from TRBV10-3 and TRBJ1-2; 7 bases are a match to TRBD1. CDR3 loop: CASQGDRSYGYTF. CDR3 coding DNA: TGTGCCAGCCAGGGGGATAGAAGCTATGGCTACACCTTC.